This TCR beta chain was obtained from a study of blood T cell repertoires in COVID-19. Overall study context: There were acute and convalescent COVID-19 samples, and they came from the United States, Italy and Spain.

Clones were sequenced by immunoSEQ multiplex PCR, and TCRdb holds only the in-frame ones, with some missing. The sample yields about 370,000 clones, 85% to 90% seen once. V was pared by 3 bases and J by 7 bases, with 15 bases between. This CDR3 has 14 residues. Germline V gives CDR1 LGHDT, CDR2 YNNKEL (reference sequence). This clone has only one observation. The source is a man aged 18 to 35 with active or convalescent COVID-19. The chain is built from TRBV3-1 (or the pseudogene TRBV3-2) and TRBJ1-2; possibly TRBD1 for D (6 bases). Sequenced: peripheral blood. CDR3 loop: CASSQQGSSTGYTF. The CDR3 DNA follows: TGTGCCAGCAGCCAGCAGGGGTCGTCTACTGGCTACACCTTC.